These T cell receptor beta chains were read from a single sample in a study of blood T cell repertoires in COVID-19. Sequenced by immunoSEQ multiplex PCR; TCRdb stores in-frame clones only, minus some. This sample carries about 300,000 clones, approximately 88% of them seen once, and the ten largest clones take nearly 6.5%. The sequencing sample was made of peripheral blood. Receptor source: a man younger than 35 who had recovered from COVID-19. CDR3s include the opening cysteine and the closing phenylalanine or tryptophan.

V gene,J gene,CDR3 protein
TRBV6-5,TRBJ2-2,CASSYSKRELAGELFF
TRBV5-1,TRBJ2-2,CASSPQGWGGELFF
TRBV7-9,TRBJ2-3,CASSLGLVLTDTQYF
TRBV10-3,TRBJ2-6,CAAQASGANVLTF
TRBV9,TRBJ2-2,CASSGGLAGGTGELFF
TRBV7-2,TRBJ1-5,CASSLIGGTGWSQPQHF
TRBV7-3,TRBJ2-7,CASSQGSADSYEQYF
TRBV10-1,TRBJ2-1,CATSPGLAGPNEQFF
TRBV13,TRBJ2-4,CASSPSPGQGRNIQYF
TRBV2,TRBJ1-1,CASAVGEGDTEAFF